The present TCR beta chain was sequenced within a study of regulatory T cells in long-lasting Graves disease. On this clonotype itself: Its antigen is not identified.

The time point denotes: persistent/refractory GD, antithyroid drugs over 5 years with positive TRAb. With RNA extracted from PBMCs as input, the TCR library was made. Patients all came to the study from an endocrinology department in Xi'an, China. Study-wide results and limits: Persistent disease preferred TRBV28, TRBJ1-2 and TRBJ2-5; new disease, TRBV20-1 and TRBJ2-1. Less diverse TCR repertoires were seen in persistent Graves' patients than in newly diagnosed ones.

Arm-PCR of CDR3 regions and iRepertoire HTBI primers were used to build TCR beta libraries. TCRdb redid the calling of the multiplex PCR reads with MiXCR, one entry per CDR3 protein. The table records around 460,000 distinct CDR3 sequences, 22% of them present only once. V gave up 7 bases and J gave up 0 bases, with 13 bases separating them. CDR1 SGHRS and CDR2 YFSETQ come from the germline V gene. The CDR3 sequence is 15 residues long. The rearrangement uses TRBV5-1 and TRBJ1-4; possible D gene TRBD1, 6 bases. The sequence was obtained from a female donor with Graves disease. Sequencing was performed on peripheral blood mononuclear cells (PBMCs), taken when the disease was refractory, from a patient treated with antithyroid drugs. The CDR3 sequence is CASATGIPTNEKLFF. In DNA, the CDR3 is TGCGCCAGCGCTACAGGGATTCCAACTAATGAAAAACTGTTTTTT.